This passage covers 18 T cell receptor beta chains from one sample sequenced in a study of identical twins. MiXCR, run by TCRdb on the 5' RACE reads, gives a single entry per CDR3 protein. The data contain more than 650,000 distinct CDR3 sequences, 6% to 6.5% of them seen just once; the ten biggest clones take up roughly 1.8%. The specimen was naive T cells sorted from blood. The receptor source for this set is a young man in good health.

Notes on this clonotype: Likely a read error: the CDR3 ends without its conserved phenylalanine or tryptophan. The DNA is omitted, as the CDR3 cannot be located on it reliably, and the CDR3 follows TCRdb's listing. This chain joins TRBV5-1 and TRBJ2-1; the D call of TRBD2 is as the table states it, not checked on the DNA. The CDR3 is made up of 12 amino acids, end residues included. In germline, CDR1 is SGHRS, CDR2 YFSETQ. The CDR3 spells CASSLAGTRRFC.

This clonotype was counted ten times or more. The chain joins TRBV6-5 to TRBJ2-5, with TRBD2 matching over 11 bases. After removal of 2 bases from V and 5 bases from J, the junction contained 7 bases not matched to a gene. In germline, CDR1 is MNHEY, CDR2 SVGAGI. This CDR3 region has 16 residues. The CDR3 sequence is CASSYSLAGGPETQYF. The CDR3 nucleotides read TGTGCCAGCAGTTACAGTCTAGCGGGAGGTCCGGAGACCCAGTACTTC.

This clonotype was detected ten times or more. The DNA of the CDR3 is TGTGCCAGCAGTTTATCTCTAGCGGGAGCCCACGAGCAGTACTTC. Its translation: CASSLSLAGAHEQYF. This chain joins TRBV12-3 or TRBV12-4 and TRBJ2-7, with 10 bases lining up with TRBD2. V dropped 2 bases and J dropped 5; count of bases not matched to a gene: 6. The CDR3 covers 15 residues.

This clonotype was seen more than once but under ten times. The chain combines TRBV12-3 or TRBV12-4 with TRBJ1-5; a possible D gene is TRBD1 (6 bases). The germline V and J ends were trimmed by 6 bases and 3 bases, with 18 bases remaining between them. This CDR3 has 16 residues. The CDR3 sequence is CASRFYPGHVNQPQHF. The CDR3 DNA is TGTGCCAGCAGGTTCTACCCGGGACATGTCAATCAGCCCCAGCATTTT.

This clonotype showed up many times. The gene calls are TRBV5-1 and TRBJ2-5, with 14 positions matching TRBD2. The length of the CDR3 is 15 residues. CDR1 is SGHRS and CDR2 is YFSETQ in the germline V gene. The V and J ends lost 6 bases and 2 bases, in that order; junction bases with no gene match: 3. CDR3 nucleotides: TGCGCCAGCACCGGACTAGCGGGAGGACAAGAGACCCAGTACTTC. The encoded protein is CASTGLAGGQETQYF.

This clonotype has a count of ten or more. V is TRBV20-1 and J is TRBJ1-5; no firm D call. CDR1 is DFQATT and CDR2 is SNEGSKA in the germline V gene (reference sequence). Trimming stripped 0 bases from V and 8 bases from J, with 17 bases between. The CDR3 loop spans 15 amino acids. This chain's CDR3 is CSARDTWTPGEPQHF. CDR3 in DNA: TGCAGTGCTAGAGACACCTGGACCCCCGGGGAGCCCCAGCATTTT.

This clonotype was recorded many times. The V and J genes are TRBV12-3 or TRBV12-4 and TRBJ2-1; D uncertain. V was trimmed by 2 bases and J by 6 bases, leaving 14 bases between them. CDR3 length: 15 residues. Written as DNA, the CDR3 is TGTGCCAGCAGTTTAAGAGGTTCCGCAGGCAATGAGCAGTTCTTC. This encodes CASSLRGSAGNEQFF.

The chain carries TRBV4-1 and TRBJ2-4, with TRBD2 matching 11 bases. The V gene's germline CDR1 is MGHRA and CDR2 YSYEKL. This CDR3 has 19 residues. After removal of 0 bases from V and 3 bases from J, the junction contained 10 bases not matched to a gene. CDR3 sequence: CASSQDVTSGILLKNIQYF. Here the CDR3 DNA reads TGCGCCAGCAGCCAAGATGTGACTAGCGGGATCCTTCTCAAAAACATTCAGTACTTC.

This clonotype was counted ten times or more. The V and J genes are TRBV7-9 and TRBJ2-7; D assignment may be TRBD1 or TRBD2 (5 bases each). Per germline, CDR1 SEHNR and CDR2 FQNEAQ (reference sequence). CDR3 length equals 14 residues. Trimming shortened V by 4 bases and J by 0 bases, and 10 bases separated the two germline ends. The CDR3 coding sequence is TGTGCCAGCAGCTCCCAGAGGGGCTCCTACGAGCAGTACTTC. Protein: CASSSQRGSYEQYF.

This clonotype was recorded many times. The chain recombines TRBV15 with TRBJ2-3, with D unresolved. Trimming removed 0 bases at V and 4 bases at J, with 8 bases between. The CDR3 contains 14 residues. Germline lookup yields CDR1 LNHNV and CDR2 YYDKDF (reference sequence). CDR3 residues: CATSRDLVADTQYF. As DNA, the CDR3 is TGTGCCACCAGCAGAGATTTGGTGGCAGATACGCAGTATTTT.

In its sample, this clonotype was seen a few times. The chain is built from TRBV3-1 and TRBJ1-5; the D is unclear. The CDR3 is 14 residues long. Germline CDR1 LGHDT, CDR2 YNNKEL (reference sequence). Trimming took off 2 bases at V and 6 bases at J, with 11 bases between the two ends. CDR3 loop: CASSQNGLGQPQHF. CDR3 bases: TGTGCCAGCAGCCAAAATGGCCTCGGTCAGCCCCAGCATTTT.

This clonotype came up a few times. This chain joins TRBV12-5 and TRBJ1-2, with unresolved D. The CDR3 has 14 amino acids. Between the trimmed V and J ends, which lost 4 bases and 4 bases, there was a span of 13 bases. Germline CDR1 is LGHNT and CDR2 is FRNRAP. Written as DNA, the CDR3 is TGTGCTAGTGGTTCTCTCCGGGAGCCCTATGGCTACACCTTC. Its translation is CASGSLREPYGYTF.

This clonotype was counted many times. The junction shows a germline mismatch at one end, possibly a read error. The chain is built from TRBV20-1 and TRBJ2-3; the D gene is possibly TRBD1 (6 bases). This CDR3 spans 16 amino acids. CDR1 and CDR2 from the germline V gene are DFQATT and SNEGSKA (reference sequence). The CDR3: CSASPPLQGSISSVPF. The CDR3, as DNA: TGCAGTGCTAGTCCCCCTCTTCAGGGGTCCATCTCGTCGGTTCCTTTT.

This clonotype was counted many times. This chain connects TRBV6-2 or TRBV6-3 to TRBJ2-1; 8 bases line up with TRBD1. The CDR3 covers 15 residues. J was trimmed by 7 bases and V by 2 bases; bases with no gene match: 7. Germline V gives CDR1 MNHEY, CDR2 SVGEGT. The CDR3 reads CASSYGFTGGNEQFF. As DNA, the CDR3 is TGTGCCAGCAGTTACGGGTTTACAGGGGGGAATGAGCAGTTCTTC.

This clonotype was observed many times. V gene TRBV5-1 combines with J gene TRBJ2-1; 7 bases agree with TRBD1. Germline V gives CDR1 SGHRS, CDR2 YFSETQ. V shed 0 bases, J shed 9 bases, and the junction held 3 bases outside the gene matches. The CDR3 contains 13 residues. The CDR3 is CASSLEGASEQFF. The CDR3 DNA follows: TGCGCCAGCAGCTTGGAGGGGGCAAGTGAGCAGTTCTTC.

The J gene is TRBJ2-7, the V gene TRBV7-9; no reliable D call. CDR1 SEHNR and CDR2 FQNEAQ come from the germline V gene (reference sequence). Trimming removed 1 base at V and 4 bases at J, with 8 bases between. This CDR3 contains 13 residues. The CDR3 nucleotides read TGTGCCAGCAGCTTAGGCAACGATTACGAGCAGTACGTC. It specifies CASSLGNDYEQYV.

The chain combines TRBV5-5 with TRBJ2-7; TRBD1 aligns across 8 bases. Germline CDR1 SGHKS, CDR2 YYEKEE (reference sequence). The trim removed 3 bases at V and 2 bases at J, leaving 7 bases unmatched. This CDR3 has 15 residues. For the CDR3, the DNA is TGTGCCAGCAGCTCCCGACAGGGGAAGCCCTACGAGCAGTACGTC. Residues: CASSSRQGKPYEQYV.

This clonotype was detected only a few times. This chain connects TRBV7-7 to TRBJ2-1, with 11 bases identical to TRBD2. Germline CDR1 SSHAT, CDR2 FNYEAQ (reference sequence). J gave up 7 bases and V 5 bases, and 7 bases lay outside the gene matches. The CDR3 loop spans 15 amino acids. The CDR3 DNA reads as TGTGCCAGCAGCCCAACTAGCGGGAGTGGAAATGAGCAGTTCTTC. This gives the protein CASSPTSGSGNEQFF.